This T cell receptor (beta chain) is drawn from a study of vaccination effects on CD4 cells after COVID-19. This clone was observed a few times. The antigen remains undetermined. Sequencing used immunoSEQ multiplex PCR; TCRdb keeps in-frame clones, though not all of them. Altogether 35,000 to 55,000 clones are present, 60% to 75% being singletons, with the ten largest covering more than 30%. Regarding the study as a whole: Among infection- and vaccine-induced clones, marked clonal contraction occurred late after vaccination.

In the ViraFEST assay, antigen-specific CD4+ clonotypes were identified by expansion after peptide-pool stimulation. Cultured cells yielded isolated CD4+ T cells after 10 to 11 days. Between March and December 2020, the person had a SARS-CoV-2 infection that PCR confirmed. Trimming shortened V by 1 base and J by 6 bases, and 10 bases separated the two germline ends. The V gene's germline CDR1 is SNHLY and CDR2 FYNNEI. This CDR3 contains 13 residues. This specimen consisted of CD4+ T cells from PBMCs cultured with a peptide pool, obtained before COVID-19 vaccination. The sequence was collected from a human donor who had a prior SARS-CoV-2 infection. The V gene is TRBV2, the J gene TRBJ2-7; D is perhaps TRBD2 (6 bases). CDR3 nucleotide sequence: TGTGCCAGCAGTGAAGGAGGAGGGACCGAGCAGTACTTC. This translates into CASSEGGGTEQYF. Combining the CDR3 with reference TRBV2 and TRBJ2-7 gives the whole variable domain EPEVTQTPSHQVTQMGQEVILRCVPISNHLYFYWYRQILGQKVEFLVSFYNNEISEKSEIFDDQFSVERPDGSNFTLKIRSTKLEDSAMYFCASSEGGGTEQYFGPGTRLTVT.